This T cell receptor (beta chain) was found in a study of blood T cell repertoires in COVID-19. Background on the study: Acute and convalescent COVID-19 samples came from the United States, Italy and Spain. Nucleic acid was either cDNA or gDNA, and it came from T cells, B-cell-depleted T cells, or PBMCs.

The CDR3 extends over 16 amino acids. From germline, CDR1 is GTSNPN and CDR2 SVGIG (reference sequence). Trimming removed 0 bases from V and 1 base from J; junction bases left unmatched: 6. In the authors' workflow: Cell counts per sample came from amplifying reference gene primers. Using immunoSEQ multiplex PCR, the repertoire was profiled, and TCRdb retains in-frame clones only, with some absent. The DNA was the basis for D and trimming; V, J and clone size are from that table. This table has around 260,000 clones, 80% to 90% appearing once. Clinical history as reported by participants underpinned cohort assignment.

The receptor was derived from a woman in her 30s who had recovered from COVID-19. The chain has TRBV30 and TRBJ2-5, with 9 bases identical to TRBD1. Sequencing used PBMCs or T cells enriched from blood (not recorded which). CDR3 sequence: CAWSVRPDRGQETQYF. The CDR3 DNA is TGTGCCTGGAGTGTACGACCGGACAGGGGCCAAGAGACCCAGTACTTC.